The clone carrying this TCR beta chain was observed once. What it recognizes is unknown. The data were obtained in a study of T cell responses to AZD1222 COVID-19 vaccine. Study in general: Whether given at about 4 or about 12 weeks, second doses were pooled. Study results and caveats: Unmutated variant regions reportedly attract nearly half of all spike-specific TCRs. Elevations in Spike-specific TCR breadth and depth followed administration of two AZD1222 doses. At baseline, just a handful of AZD1222 recipients tested seropositive.

CDR3 size: 14 residues. Per germline, CDR1 SGHDT and CDR2 YYEEEE. V shed 4 bases and J 4 bases; nucleotides not matched to a gene: 3. Generated by immunoSEQ multiplex PCR, the TCRdb table keeps only in-frame clones and is missing some. The sample contains about 160,000 clones, roughly nine tenths of which appear only once. This TCR derives from an adult in good health. The source material was peripheral blood, sampled on day 0 of AZD1222 vaccination. J is TRBJ1-2 and V is TRBV5-6; 11 bases fit TRBD1. This chain's CDR3 is CASSLGTGGYGYTF. The DNA of the CDR3 is TGTGCCAGCAGCCTTGGGACAGGGGGCTATGGCTACACCTTC. Variable domain in full (rest from reference TRBV5-6 and TRBJ1-2): DAGVTQSPTHLIKTRGQQVTLRCSPKSGHDTVSWYQQALGQGPQFIFQYYEEEERQRGNFPDRFSGHQFPNYSSELNVNALLLGDSALYLCASSLGTGGYGYTFGSGTRLTVV.